What follows describes a single T cell receptor (beta chain). This clonotype was recorded at least ten times. Its recognized antigen is unknown. The record has no base qualities; no much larger clone is one base away. The data were taken from a study of CD8+CD57+ T cells in acquired aplastic anemia (dated by TCRdb to 2017 to 2018). Background for the entire study: On average, sorted CD4+ and CD8+ cells yielded 2.5 to 3.5 ug of extracted DNA, with a range of about 0.19 to 30 ug. A CD8+CD57+ expansion meant a frequency higher than the mean frequency seen in healthy subjects.

Profiling of TCR beta VDJ combinations and CDR3 sequences used genomic DNA as the template. An Illumina HiSeq 2000 was used for TCR repertoire sequencing. In the source study's methods: TRBV/TRBJ rearrangement plots, CDR3 size and DJ length profiles, and Simpson's diversity index were used to evaluate the repertoires. The most abundant DNA sequence in the deep sequencing data was defined as the immunodominant clone. CDR3 amino acid sequences were screened for sharing across subjects and compared with published repertoires and the VDJdb database. TCRdb took the public reads, trimmed them with fastp at Q25, ran MiXCR for clone calling and kept in-frame beta chains. Every distinct CDR3 protein forms one entry, paired with its most common genes and DNA. TCRdb, not the authors, supplied the V and J calls. Within this sample are around 120,000 distinct CDR3 sequences, with about 40% of them counted one time only. The ten largest clones take up around 2.5% of the sample.

The study at large found these results: Between patients and healthy controls, no significant difference in CD8+ Simpson's diversity was found (P=0.060). Twenty-nine CD8+ CDR3 sequences were found to be shared between patients and controls, but these sequences appeared to be highly expressed in patients and within the immunodominant clones of the patients.

Expansion of CD8+CD57+ cells had been shown by flow cytometry in the patients chosen for sequencing. Every patient had severe acquired aplastic anemia, diagnosed using the International Study of Aplastic Anemia and Agranulocytosis and Camitta criteria. No therapy had been received by the patients at the time of blood sampling. In the study, sorted CD4+ and CD8+ blood T cells from patients with severe aplastic anemia and from healthy subjects underwent deep sequencing of TCR repertoires. In the USA, patient enrollment took place under clinicaltrials.gov protocols 00001620, 01623167, 00001397, 00071045, 00081523 and 00961064. Ficoll-Paque density gradient centrifugation was used to isolate peripheral blood mononuclear cells. Before DNA was extracted, CD4+ and CD8+ T cells were sorted using either FACS or magnetic beads. This clonotype originated in a human donor with aplastic anemia. The sample taken for sequencing was sorted CD4+, CD8+, or CD8+CD57+ T cells (not recorded which) from PBMCs.

The nucleotides read TGCGCCAGCAGCGAAACCCAGGGGGGTAAGAATTCACCCCTCCACTTT. Its coded protein is CASSETQGGKNSPLHF. The chain is encoded by TRBV4-1 joined to TRBJ1-6; TRBD1 aligns with 7 central bases. CDR3 length: 16 amino acids, cysteine to phenylalanine. The only DNA kept is the CDR3, 48 bases in frame from the first base. CDR1 and CDR2, per the germline V gene, are MGHRA and YSYEKL. V is trimmed back by 5 bases and J by 7 bases, and the junction contains 11 bases that no gene match accounts for.